The clone carrying this T cell receptor (beta chain) was found many times. In TCRdb, the reads were re-called with MiXCR into one record per CDR3 protein. This sample carries a few hundred thousand distinct CDR3 sequences, 15% to 20% of them seen once, and the ten largest clones take around 8.6%. These data belong to a study of T cell repertoires in cytomegalovirus infection. In the study overall: Public TCR beta signatures indicated both CMV infection and matching HLA type.

The CDR3 spans 13 residues. The V and J ends lost 4 bases and 8 bases respectively, with 14 bases between them. Germline CDR1 reads SNHLY; CDR2 reads FYNNEI. J is TRBJ1-2 and V is TRBV2, with D perhaps matching TRBD1 (5 bases). This receptor was obtained from a human donor in good health (CMV status not recorded). Some clones in this sample may be carry-over from other donors' samples. Material: PBMCs. CDR3 loop: CASSGPRRGGYTF. The CDR3 nucleotides are TGTGCCAGCAGTGGCCCCAGGAGGGGCGGCTACACCTTC.